This T cell receptor (beta chain) was recovered during a study of blood T cell repertoires in COVID-19. For the study at large: There were acute and convalescent COVID-19 samples, and they came from the United States, Italy and Spain.

As handled by the study authors: Quantification of nucleated cells was approximated via reference gene primer amplification. The data were produced by immunoSEQ multiplex PCR, yet TCRdb's version contains in-frame clones alone and is incomplete. V, J and clone size are those of that table, while D and trimming were read from the DNA. The table has around 76,000 clones, roughly 77% seen once. Germline V gene data show CDR1 as LNHDA and CDR2 as SQIVND (reference sequence). The V end was cut by 4 bases, the J end by 0 bases, with 4 bases between. This CDR3 contains 14 residues. Source material: peripheral blood. V gene TRBV19 combines with J gene TRBJ2-6; unclear D gene. This sequence originates from a woman aged 70-85 years with acute or convalescent COVID-19. CDR3 nucleotide sequence: TGTGCCAGTAGTAGTTACTCTGGGGCCAACGTCCTGACTTTC. This gives the protein CASSSYSGANVLTF.